The 10 T cell receptor beta chains in this list originate from one sample, sequenced in a study of cytomegalovirus exposure and HLA in healthy donors. Some clones are missing from TCRdb's copy, which holds only in-frame ones; the method was immunoSEQ multiplex PCR. The data show under 250,000 clones, with over 80% seen just once and less than 7% held by the top ten. Sequencing used PBMCs. The source of these receptors is a woman aged 18-29 years in good health and CMV-seronegative.

The CDR3 loop is CASRPEVSGANVLTF. CDR3 nucleotides: TGTGCCAGCAGACCCGAGGTCTCTGGGGCCAACGTCCTGACTTTC. The chain couples TRBV27 to TRBJ2-6; D is uncertain. CDR3 size: 15 residues. The ends were cut back, 6 bases at V and 0 bases at J, with 9 bases in the middle. From germline, CDR1 is MNHEY and CDR2 SMNVEV (reference sequence).

The chain has TRBV19 and TRBJ1-1, with D possibly matching TRBD1 (6 bases). The CDR3 has 13 amino acids. Deletions cut 6 bases from V and 5 bases from J, with 13 bases between. Germline V gene sequence: CDR1 LNHDA, CDR2 SQIVND (reference sequence). CDR3 DNA sequence: TGTGCCAGTAGCCGGGGGGGCTGGACTGAAGCTTTCTTT. This encodes CASSRGGWTEAFF.

V gene TRBV5-1 combines with J gene TRBJ2-7; D is unresolved. This CDR3 comprises 13 residues. Germline V CDR1 and CDR2: SGHRS, YFSETQ. The ends were cut back, 0 bases at V and 3 bases at J, with 7 bases in the middle. The CDR3 DNA is TGCGCCAGCAGCTTGGGAAGGGACTACGAGCAGTACTTC. Protein product: CASSLGRDYEQYF.

The genes are TRBV29-1 and TRBJ1-2; D is perhaps TRBD1 (6 bases). V was shortened by 1 base and J by 8 bases, with 11 bases between the two germline ends. The CDR3 has 12 residues. Germline V gene data show CDR1 as SQVTM and CDR2 as ANQGSEA. For the CDR3, the DNA is TGCAGCGTTGAAGGAGCCGGGGGCGGCTACACCTTC. Translation gives CSVEGAGGGYTF.

V and J are TRBV7-9 and TRBJ1-6; D is undetermined. Germline values: CDR1 SEHNR, CDR2 FQNEAQ (reference sequence). Trimming stripped 5 bases from V and 6 bases from J, with 14 bases between. CDR3 length equals 15 residues. The CDR3 DNA sequence: TGTGCCAGCAGCCCCGAGGGTGTCGGTAATTCACCCCTCCACTTT. This sequence encodes CASSPEGVGNSPLHF.

This clone is a singleton in its sample. The CDR3 DNA reads as TGTGCCAGCAGCTCCCCGGGACTAGCTTTAGATACGCAGTATTTT. This codes for CASSSPGLALDTQYF. This sequence joins TRBV7-2 and TRBJ2-3; 9 bases fit TRBD2. This CDR3 comprises 15 residues. The ends lost 4 bases at V and 5 bases at J; junction bases unmatched: 7. Germline-derived CDR1 and CDR2 are SGHTA and FQGNSA.

The V gene is TRBV15, the J gene TRBJ2-2; 7 bases match TRBD2. Germline assignment: CDR1 LNHNV and CDR2 YYDKDF (reference sequence). This CDR3 contains 15 residues. V shed 3 bases, J shed 1 base, and the junction held 2 bases outside the gene matches. The CDR3 protein is CATSSSGRNTGELFF. The CDR3 nucleotides read TGTGCCACCAGCAGTAGCGGGCGGAACACCGGGGAGCTGTTTTTT.

The chain carries TRBV4-1 and TRBJ1-2; TRBD1 matches at 9 bases. The CDR3 runs 17 residues. Germline trimming cut 0 bases from V and 8 bases from J; bases unmatched to any gene: 13. The germline CDR1 and CDR2 sequences are MGHRA and YSYEKL. The CDR3 loop is CASSQDVGQGARWGYTF. The CDR3 DNA reads as TGCGCCAGCAGCCAAGATGTGGGACAGGGCGCTCGGTGGGGCTACACCTTC.

This clone was seen more than once but under ten times. The chain couples TRBV18 to TRBJ1-1; possible D gene TRBD1, 6 bases. With 4 bases removed from V and 7 bases from J, the gap between germline ends came to 10 bases. The germline CDR1 and CDR2 sequences are KGHSH and LQKENI. This CDR3 is built from 12 residues. In DNA form, the CDR3 reads TGTGCCAGCTCACTTCAGGGGCTTGAAGCTTTCTTT. It specifies CASSLQGLEAFF.

V is TRBV5-1 and J is TRBJ2-1; no reliable D call. V shed 2 bases and J shed 2 bases, with 11 bases lying between them. Germline CDR1 SGHRS, CDR2 YFSETQ. CDR3 length: 15 amino acids. This CDR3 is CASSFGPSTYNEQFF. As DNA, the CDR3 is TGCGCCAGCAGCTTCGGGCCCTCCACCTACAATGAGCAGTTCTTC.